This TCR beta chain was retrieved from a study of identical twins. cDNA carried unique molecular identifiers, and a universal primer site was added by template switching. Each CDR3 protein gets one entry after TCRdb re-called the 5' RACE reads with MiXCR. The sample lists about 570,000 distinct CDR3 sequences, roughly 9.5% occurring once. Separately, the same data were catalogued under a study of yellow fever vaccine responses in identical twins.

This TCR derives from a woman under 30 in good health. Material for sequencing was PBMCs.

Here the CDR3 DNA reads TGTGCCAGCAAAAGACAGGGTACCTACGAGCAGTACTTC. It encodes CASKRQGTYEQYF. The rearrangement links TRBV7-2 to TRBJ2-7, with TRBD1 matching 7 bases. Germline assignment: CDR1 SGHTA and CDR2 FQGNSA. The CDR3 has 13 residues. V lost 7 bases to trimming and J lost 2 bases; unmatched junction nucleotides: 5.